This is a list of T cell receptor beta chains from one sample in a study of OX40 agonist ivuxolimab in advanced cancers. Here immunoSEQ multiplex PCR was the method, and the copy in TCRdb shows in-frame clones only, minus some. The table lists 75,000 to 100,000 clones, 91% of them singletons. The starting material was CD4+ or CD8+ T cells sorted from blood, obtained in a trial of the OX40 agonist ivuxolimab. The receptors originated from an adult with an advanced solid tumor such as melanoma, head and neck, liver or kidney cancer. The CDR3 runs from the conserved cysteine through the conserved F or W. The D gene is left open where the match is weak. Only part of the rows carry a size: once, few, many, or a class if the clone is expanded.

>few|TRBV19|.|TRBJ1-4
TGTGCCAGTAGTAAACATAGACAGTCAACTAATGAAAAACTGTTTTTT
CASSKHRQSTNEKLFF
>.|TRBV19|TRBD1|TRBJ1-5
TGTGCCAGTAGTATCGGGACAGTCAATCAGCCCCAGCATTTT
CASSIGTVNQPQHF
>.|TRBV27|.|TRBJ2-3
TGTGCCACCAAGGACTGGCAAAAGGATACGCAGTATTTT
CATKDWQKDTQYF
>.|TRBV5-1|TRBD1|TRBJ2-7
TGCGCCAGCAGCTTACAGGGGGAACTTAACGAGCAGTACTTC
CASSLQGELNEQYF
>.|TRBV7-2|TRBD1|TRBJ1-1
TGTGCCAGCAGCTTTGGACAGGGATCCACTGAAGCTTTCTTT
CASSFGQGSTEAFF
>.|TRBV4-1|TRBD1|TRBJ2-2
TGCGCCAGCAGCCGCCTCCGGGACAGGGGCGACACCGGGGAGCTGTTTTTT
CASSRLRDRGDTGELFF
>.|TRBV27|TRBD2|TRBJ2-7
TGTGCCAGCAGCCGACCGGGACTAGCGGTCTACGAGCAGTACTTC
CASSRPGLAVYEQYF
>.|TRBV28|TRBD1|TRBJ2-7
TGTGCCACCTCCCCGGCCCGAGACAGGGGGCACGAGCAGTACTTC
CATSPARDRGHEQYF
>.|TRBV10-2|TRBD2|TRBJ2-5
TGCGCCAGCAGTCACCCGGGACTAGCGACCAAAGAGACCCAGTACTTC
CASSHPGLATKETQYF
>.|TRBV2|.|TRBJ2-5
TGTGCCAGCAGTGTCCGGGACGCCAGTGGAGGGACCCAGTACTTC
CASSVRDASGGTQYF
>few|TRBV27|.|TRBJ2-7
TGTGCCAGCAGTTTAAAACAGACCTACGAGCAGTACTTC
CASSLKQTYEQYF
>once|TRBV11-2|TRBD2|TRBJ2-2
TGTGCCAGCAGCTCGAGGATCCCGGGACTAGCGGTTTGGGGGGAGCTGTTTTTT
CASSSRIPGLAVWGELFF
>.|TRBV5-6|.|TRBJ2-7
TGTGCCAGCAGTTTAGGGTTTTTCTACGAGCAGTACTTC
CASSLGFFYEQYF
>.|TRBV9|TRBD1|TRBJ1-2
TGTGCCAGCAGCTCCGCGGGGGACAGCGGGGGCTACACCTTC
CASSSAGDSGGYTF
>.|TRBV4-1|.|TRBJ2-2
TGCGCCAGCAGCCAAGAAGGATGGGTCTCCGGGGAGCTGTTTTTT
CASSQEGWVSGELFF
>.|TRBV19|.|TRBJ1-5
TGTGCCAGTAGTATTCGGGTGTTTAGCAATCAGCCCCAGCATTTT
CASSIRVFSNQPQHF